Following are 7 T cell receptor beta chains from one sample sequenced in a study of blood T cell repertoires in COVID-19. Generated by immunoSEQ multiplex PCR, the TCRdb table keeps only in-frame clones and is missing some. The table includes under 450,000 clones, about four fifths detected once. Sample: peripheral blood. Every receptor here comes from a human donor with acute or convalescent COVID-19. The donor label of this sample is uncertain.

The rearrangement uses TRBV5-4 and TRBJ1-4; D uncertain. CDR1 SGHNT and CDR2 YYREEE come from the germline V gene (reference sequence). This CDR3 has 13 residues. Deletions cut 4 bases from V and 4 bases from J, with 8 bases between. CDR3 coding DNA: TGTGCCAGCAGCGTTGAGATTAATGAAAAACTGTTTTTT. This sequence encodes CASSVEINEKLFF.

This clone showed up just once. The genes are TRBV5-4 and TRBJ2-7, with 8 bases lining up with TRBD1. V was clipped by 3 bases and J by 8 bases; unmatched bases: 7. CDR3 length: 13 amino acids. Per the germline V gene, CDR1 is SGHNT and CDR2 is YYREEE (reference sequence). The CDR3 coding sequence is TGTGCCAGCAGCTCGGACAGGGCTTTAAAGCAGTACTTC. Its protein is CASSSDRALKQYF. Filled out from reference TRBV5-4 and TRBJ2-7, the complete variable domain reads ETGVTQSPTHLIKTRGQQVTLRCSSQSGHNTVSWYQQALGQGPQFIFQYYREEENGRGNFPPRFSGLQFPNYSSELNVNALELDDSALYLCASSSDRALKQYFGPGTRLTVT.

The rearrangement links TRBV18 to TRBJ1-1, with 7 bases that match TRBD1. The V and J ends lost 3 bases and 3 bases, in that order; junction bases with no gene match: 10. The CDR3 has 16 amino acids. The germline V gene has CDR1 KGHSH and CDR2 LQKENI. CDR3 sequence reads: CASSPRGLGQHTEAFF. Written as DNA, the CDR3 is TGTGCCAGCTCACCCCGGGGACTGGGACAGCACACTGAAGCTTTCTTT. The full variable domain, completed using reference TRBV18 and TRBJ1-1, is NAGVMQNPRHLVRRRGQEARLRCSPMKGHSHVYWYRQLPEEGLKFMVYLQKENIIDESGMPKERFSAEFPKEGPSILRIQQVVRGDSAAYFCASSPRGLGQHTEAFFGQGTRLTVV.

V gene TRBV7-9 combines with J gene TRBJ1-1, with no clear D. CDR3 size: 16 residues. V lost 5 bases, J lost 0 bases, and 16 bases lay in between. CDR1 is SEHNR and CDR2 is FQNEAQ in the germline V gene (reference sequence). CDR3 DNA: TGTGCCAGCAGCCGGTACTCGGGGTCCGTGAACACTGAAGCTTTCTTT. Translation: CASSRYSGSVNTEAFF.

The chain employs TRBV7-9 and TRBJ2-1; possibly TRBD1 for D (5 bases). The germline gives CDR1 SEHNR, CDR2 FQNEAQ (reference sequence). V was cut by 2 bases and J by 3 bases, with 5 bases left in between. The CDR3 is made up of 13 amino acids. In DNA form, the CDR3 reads TGTGCCAGCAGCTTACAGGGCTACAATGAGCAGTTCTTC. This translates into CASSLQGYNEQFF.

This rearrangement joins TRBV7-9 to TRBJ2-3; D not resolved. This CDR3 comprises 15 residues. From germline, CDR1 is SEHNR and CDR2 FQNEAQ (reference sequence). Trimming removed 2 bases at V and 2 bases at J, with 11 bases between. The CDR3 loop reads CASSLRAQNTDTQYF. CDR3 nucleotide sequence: TGTGCCAGCAGCTTACGCGCACAGAACACAGATACGCAGTATTTT. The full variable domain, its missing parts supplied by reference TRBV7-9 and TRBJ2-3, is DTGVSQNPRHKITKRGQNVTFRCDPISEHNRLYWYRQTLGQGPEFLTYFQNEAQLEKSRLLSDRFSAERPKGSFSTLEIQRTEQGDSAMYLCASSLRAQNTDTQYFGPGTRLTVL.

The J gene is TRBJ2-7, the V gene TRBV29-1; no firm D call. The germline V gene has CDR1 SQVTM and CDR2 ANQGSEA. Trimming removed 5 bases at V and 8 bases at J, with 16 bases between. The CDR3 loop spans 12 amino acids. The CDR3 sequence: CSVKKNDIQQYF. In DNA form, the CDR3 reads TGCAGCGTTAAAAAGAATGACATTCAGCAGTACTTC.